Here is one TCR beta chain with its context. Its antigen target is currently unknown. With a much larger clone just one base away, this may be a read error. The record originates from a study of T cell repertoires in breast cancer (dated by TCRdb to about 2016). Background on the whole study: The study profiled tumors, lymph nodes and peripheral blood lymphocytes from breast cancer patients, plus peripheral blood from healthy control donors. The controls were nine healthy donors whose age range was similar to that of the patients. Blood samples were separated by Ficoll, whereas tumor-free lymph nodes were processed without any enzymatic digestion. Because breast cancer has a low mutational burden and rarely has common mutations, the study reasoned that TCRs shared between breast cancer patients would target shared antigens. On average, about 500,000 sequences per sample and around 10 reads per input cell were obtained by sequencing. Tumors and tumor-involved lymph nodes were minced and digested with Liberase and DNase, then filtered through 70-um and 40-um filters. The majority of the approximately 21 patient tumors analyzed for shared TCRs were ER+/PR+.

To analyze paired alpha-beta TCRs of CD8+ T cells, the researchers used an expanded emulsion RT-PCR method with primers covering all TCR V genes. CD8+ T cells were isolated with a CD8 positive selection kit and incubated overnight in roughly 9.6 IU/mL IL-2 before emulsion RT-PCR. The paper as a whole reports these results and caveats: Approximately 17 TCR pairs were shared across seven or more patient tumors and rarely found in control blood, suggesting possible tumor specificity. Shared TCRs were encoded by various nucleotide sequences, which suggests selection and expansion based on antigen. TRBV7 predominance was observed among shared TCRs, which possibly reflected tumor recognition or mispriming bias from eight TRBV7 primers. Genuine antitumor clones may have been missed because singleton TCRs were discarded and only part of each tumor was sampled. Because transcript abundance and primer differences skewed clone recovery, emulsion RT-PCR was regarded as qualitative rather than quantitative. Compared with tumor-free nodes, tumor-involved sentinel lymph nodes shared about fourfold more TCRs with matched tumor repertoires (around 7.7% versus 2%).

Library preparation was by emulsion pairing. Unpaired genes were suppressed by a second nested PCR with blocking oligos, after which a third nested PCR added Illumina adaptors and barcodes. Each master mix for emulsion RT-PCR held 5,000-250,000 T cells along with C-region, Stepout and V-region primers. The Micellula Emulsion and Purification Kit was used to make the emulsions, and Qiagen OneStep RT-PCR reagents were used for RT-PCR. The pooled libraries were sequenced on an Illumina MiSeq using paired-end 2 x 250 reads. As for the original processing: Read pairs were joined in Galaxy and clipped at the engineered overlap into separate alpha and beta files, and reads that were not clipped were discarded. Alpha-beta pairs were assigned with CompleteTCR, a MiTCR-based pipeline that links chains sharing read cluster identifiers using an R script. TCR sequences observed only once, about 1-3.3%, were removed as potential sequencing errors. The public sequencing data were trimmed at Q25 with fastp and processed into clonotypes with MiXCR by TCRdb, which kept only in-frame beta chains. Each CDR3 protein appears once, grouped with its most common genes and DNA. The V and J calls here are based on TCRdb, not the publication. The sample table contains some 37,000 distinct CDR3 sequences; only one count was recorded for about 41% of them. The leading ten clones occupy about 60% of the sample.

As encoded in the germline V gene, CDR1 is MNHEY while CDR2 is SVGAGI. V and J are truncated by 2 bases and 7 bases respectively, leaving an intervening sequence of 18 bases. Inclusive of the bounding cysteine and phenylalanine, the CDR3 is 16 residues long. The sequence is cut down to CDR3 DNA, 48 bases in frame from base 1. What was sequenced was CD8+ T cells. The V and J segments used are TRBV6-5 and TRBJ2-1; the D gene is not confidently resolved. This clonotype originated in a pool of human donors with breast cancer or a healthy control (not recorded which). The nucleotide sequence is TGTGCCAGCAGTTACCCAAAAACGGGCCATGTGAATGAGCAGTTCTTC. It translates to CASSYPKTGHVNEQFF.